These 20 T cell receptor beta chains came from one sample sequenced in a study of blood T cell repertoires in COVID-19. Sequenced by immunoSEQ multiplex PCR; TCRdb stores in-frame clones only, minus some. The sample includes some 32,000 clones, more than 75% of them seen just once. The material sequenced was peripheral blood. These receptor sequences come from a man aged 55 to 70 with active COVID-19.

The chain links TRBV3-1 (or the pseudogene TRBV3-2) to TRBJ2-5; perhaps TRBD2 as D (6 bases). The CDR3 sequence is 14 residues long. Deletions cut 1 base from V and 5 bases from J, with 11 bases between. From germline, CDR1 is LGHDT and CDR2 YNNKEL (reference sequence). For the CDR3, the DNA is TGTGCCAGCAGCCAAGGAGCGGGTCCTGAGACCCAGTACTTC. This gives the protein CASSQGAGPETQYF.

The V gene is TRBV7-2, the J gene TRBJ2-7; TRBD1 agrees at 8 bases. This CDR3 has 15 amino acids. Unmatched junction bases numbered 8, after V lost 3 bases and J lost 4 bases. The germline V gene encodes CDR1 SGHTA and CDR2 FQGNSA. The CDR3 loop is CASSLAGQGGYEQYF. The DNA for the CDR3 is TGTGCCAGCAGCTTGGCCGGACAGGGTGGGTACGAGCAGTACTTC.

The rearrangement joins TRBV2 to TRBJ1-3; 9 bases match TRBD1. V lost 2 bases to trimming and J lost 0 bases; unmatched junction nucleotides: 8. Germline CDR1 SNHLY, CDR2 FYNNEI. The CDR3 contains 18 residues. The CDR3 nucleotides read TGTGCCAGCAGTGAAATCCCGGGACAGGGCTACTCTGGAAACACCATATATTTT. The encoded protein is CASSEIPGQGYSGNTIYF. The full variable domain, with the rest looked up from reference TRBV2 and TRBJ1-3, is EPEVTQTPSHQVTQMGQEVILRCVPISNHLYFYWYRQILGQKVEFLVSFYNNEISEKSEIFDDQFSVERPDGSNFTLKIRSTKLEDSAMYFCASSEIPGQGYSGNTIYFGEGSWLTVV.

This clone was seen only a few times. The chain uses TRBV7-9 and TRBJ2-2; 7 nucleotides agree with TRBD2. The CDR3 has 17 residues. Germline CDR1 is SEHNR and CDR2 is FQNEAQ (reference sequence). Trimming cost V 5 bases and J 2 bases; bases outside gene matches: 11. The CDR3 DNA sequence: TGTGCCAGCAGCCCCGGGTGGGCTAGCGGTAACACCGGGGAGCTGTTTTTT. Its protein is CASSPGWASGNTGELFF.

The chain recombines TRBV5-1 with TRBJ2-5, with 12 positions matching TRBD2. In germline, CDR1 is SGHRS, CDR2 YFSETQ. CDR3 length equals 19 residues. V was pared by 3 bases and J by 5 bases, with 17 bases of the junction left unmatched. CDR3 nucleotides: TGCGCCAGCAGCTCCCACCGGGGGGCTAGCGGGGGGGCCGGGGAGACCCAGTACTTC. Protein: CASSSHRGASGGAGETQYF.

This clone was picked up a small number of times. The chain has TRBV4-3 and TRBJ2-3; tentatively, D is TRBD1 (6 bases). The germline gives CDR1 LGHNA, CDR2 YSLEER. Trimming took off 1 base at V and 4 bases at J, with 15 bases between the two ends. The CDR3 totals 16 residues. The CDR3 loop reads CASSQGLAGAADTQYF. In DNA form, the CDR3 reads TGCGCCAGCAGCCAAGGTTTGGCAGGGGCGGCAGATACGCAGTATTTT.

This clone occurred once. The genes are TRBV14 and TRBJ1-1; D is undetermined. The CDR3 consists of 14 residues. Between the trimmed V and J ends, which lost 4 bases and 1 base, there was a span of 10 bases. CDR1 is SGHDN and CDR2 is FVKESK in the germline V gene. CDR3 bases: TGTGCCAGCAGCCGGGCCCAAGGGAACACTGAAGCTTTCTTT. Protein: CASSRAQGNTEAFF.

The chain uses TRBV18 and TRBJ2-2; a possible D gene is TRBD2 (5 bases). Germline V gene data show CDR1 as KGHSH and CDR2 as LQKENI. The V end was cut by 5 bases, the J end by 0 bases, with 16 bases between. This CDR3 has 17 residues. The CDR3 DNA reads as TGTGCCAGCTCAGCAGACCCGAGGGCGCCGAACACCGGGGAGCTGTTTTTT. It encodes CASSADPRAPNTGELFF.

The chain employs TRBV12-3 or TRBV12-4 and TRBJ1-2; no clear D gene. Trimming shortened V by 6 bases and J by 5 bases, and 13 bases separated the two germline ends. The CDR3 is 13 amino acids. The CDR3, as DNA: TGTGCCAGCAGCCTGGGGAGACCTTATGGCTACACCTTC. Translation gives CASSLGRPYGYTF.

The chain recombines TRBV3-1 (or the pseudogene TRBV3-2) with TRBJ2-2, with 11 bases fitting TRBD1. This CDR3 is built from 15 residues. Looked up from germline, CDR1 is LGHDT and CDR2 is YNNKEL (reference sequence). With V trimmed by 4 bases and J by 4 bases, 2 bases remained unmatched. CDR3 sequence (DNA): TGTGCCAGCAGCCCGGGACAGGGGGTCACCGGGGAGCTGTTTTTT. This codes for CASSPGQGVTGELFF.

V gene TRBV6-4 combines with J gene TRBJ1-5; D is uncertain. Looked up from germline, CDR1 is MRHNA and CDR2 is SNTAGT. This CDR3 is built from 13 residues. The V gene lost 5 bases and the J gene lost 4 bases, with 9 bases spanning the gap. Here the CDR3 reads CASSRESNQPQHF. Here the CDR3 DNA reads TGTGCCAGCAGTAGAGAGAGTAATCAGCCCCAGCATTTT.

The J gene is TRBJ2-1, the V gene TRBV6-6; TRBD2 agrees at 7 bases. This CDR3 has 17 amino acids. Germline trimming cut 5 bases from V and 0 bases from J; bases unmatched to any gene: 10. Germline CDR1 and CDR2: MNHNY and SVGAGI (reference sequence). This CDR3 is CASSPTWGGSSYNEQFF. CDR3 in DNA: TGTGCCAGCAGTCCAACCTGGGGGGGGAGCTCCTACAATGAGCAGTTCTTC.

V and J are TRBV20-1 and TRBJ2-5; D is uncertain. The V and J ends lost 6 bases and 0 bases respectively, with 5 bases between them. Germline assignment: CDR1 DFQATT and CDR2 SNEGSKA (reference sequence). CDR3 length: 11 residues. The CDR3 DNA reads TGCAGTGCCGTCCACCAAGAGACCCAGTACTTC. It specifies CSAVHQETQYF.

The chain carries TRBV6-5 and TRBJ2-5; 7 bases line up with TRBD1. V dropped 5 bases and J dropped 5; count of bases not matched to a gene: 8. This CDR3 comprises 14 residues. Germline V gives CDR1 MNHEY, CDR2 SVGAGI. CDR3 sequence: CASSPQGTGETQYF. The CDR3 bases are TGTGCCAGCAGTCCACAGGGGACCGGGGAGACCCAGTACTTC.

This clone was picked up a small number of times. V usage is TRBV11-2 and J usage is TRBJ1-2; D gene uncertain. V shed 0 bases and J shed 5 bases, with 7 bases lying between them. Looked up from germline, CDR1 is SGHAT and CDR2 is FQNNGV. The CDR3 extends over 13 amino acids. This CDR3 reads CASSLDREYGYTF. Written as DNA, the CDR3 is TGTGCCAGCAGCTTAGATAGGGAGTATGGCTACACCTTC.

J is TRBJ2-7 and V is TRBV20-1; 8 bases fit TRBD2. The germline V gene encodes CDR1 DFQATT and CDR2 SNEGSKA (reference sequence). The junction had 7 bases not matched to a gene; V was cut back by 3 bases and J by 0 bases. There are 15 residues in the CDR3. Here the CDR3 reads CSASGTSGFSYEQYF. The CDR3 coding sequence is TGCAGTGCTAGTGGCACTAGCGGATTCTCCTACGAGCAGTACTTC.

This clone has only a few counts. The chain carries TRBV28 and TRBJ1-6; D ambiguous. Between the trimmed V and J ends, which lost 7 bases and 3 bases, there was a span of 7 bases. This CDR3 spans 13 amino acids. Per germline, CDR1 MDHEN and CDR2 SYDVKM. The CDR3 DNA is TGTGCCAGCACGGCAGGCTATAATTCACCCCTCCACTTT. It translates to CASTAGYNSPLHF.

This chain uses TRBV5-8 with TRBJ2-5; a possible D gene is TRBD1 (8 bases). This CDR3 has 15 residues. V shed 4 bases and J shed 2 bases, with 15 bases lying between them. Germline V lookup: CDR1 SGHTS, CDR2 YDEGEE. CDR3: CASSLGQGGQETQYF. The CDR3, as DNA: TGTGCCAGCAGCCTAGGACAGGGAGGGCAAGAGACCCAGTACTTC.

The CDR3 region has the DNA TGTGCCAGCAGGACAGGGGGCACTGGGGCCAACGTCCTGACTTTC. This gives the protein CASRTGGTGANVLTF. The chain couples TRBV5-4 to TRBJ2-6, with TRBD1 matching over 10 bases. This CDR3 has 15 residues. The J segment lost 2 bases and the V segment lost 5 bases, leaving 1 base of the junction unmatched. Germline CDR1 SGHNT, CDR2 YYREEE (reference sequence).

This clone has a single count. The V gene is TRBV2, the J gene TRBJ1-5; a possible D gene is TRBD1 (5 bases). This CDR3 is 14 amino acids long. Germline values: CDR1 SNHLY, CDR2 FYNNEI. The V gene lost 2 bases and the J gene lost 1 base, with 6 bases spanning the gap. The CDR3 loop is CASSETGSNQPQHF. In DNA form, the CDR3 reads TGTGCCAGCAGTGAAACAGGAAGCAATCAGCCCCAGCATTTT. Combining the CDR3 with reference TRBV2 and TRBJ1-5 gives the whole variable domain EPEVTQTPSHQVTQMGQEVILRCVPISNHLYFYWYRQILGQKVEFLVSFYNNEISEKSEIFDDQFSVERPDGSNFTLKIRSTKLEDSAMYFCASSETGSNQPQHFGDGTRLSIL.